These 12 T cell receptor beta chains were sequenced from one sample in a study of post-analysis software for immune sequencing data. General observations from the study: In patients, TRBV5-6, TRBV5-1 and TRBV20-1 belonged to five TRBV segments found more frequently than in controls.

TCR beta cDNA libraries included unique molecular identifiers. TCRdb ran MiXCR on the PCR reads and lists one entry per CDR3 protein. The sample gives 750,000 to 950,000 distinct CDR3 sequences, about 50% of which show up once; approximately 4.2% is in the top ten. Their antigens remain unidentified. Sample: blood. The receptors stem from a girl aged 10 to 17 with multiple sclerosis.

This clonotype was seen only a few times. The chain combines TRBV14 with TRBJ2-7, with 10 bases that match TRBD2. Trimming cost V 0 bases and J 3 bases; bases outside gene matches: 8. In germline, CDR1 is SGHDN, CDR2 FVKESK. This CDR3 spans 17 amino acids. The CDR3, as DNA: TGTGCCAGCAGCCAAGAAAAAGCAGGGACTAGCGTCTACGAGCAGTACTTC. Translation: CASSQEKAGTSVYEQYF. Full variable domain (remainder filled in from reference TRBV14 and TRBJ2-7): EAGVTQFPSHSVIEKGQTVTLRCDPISGHDNLYWYRRVMGKEIKFLLHFVKESKQDESGMPNNRFLAERTGGTYSTLKVQPAELEDSGVYFCASSQEKAGTSVYEQYFGPGTRLTVT.

The CDR3: CASASGGPTRTQYF. The CDR3 nucleotides are TGTGCCAGCGCTTCCGGGGGCCCCACGAGGACGCAGTATTTT. This sequence joins TRBV19 and TRBJ2-3; D is tentatively TRBD1 or TRBD2 (6 bases each). V lost 9 bases and J 9 bases, leaving 22 bases between the germline ends. The length of the CDR3 is 14 residues. CDR1 and CDR2 from the germline V gene are LNHDA and SQIVND (reference sequence).

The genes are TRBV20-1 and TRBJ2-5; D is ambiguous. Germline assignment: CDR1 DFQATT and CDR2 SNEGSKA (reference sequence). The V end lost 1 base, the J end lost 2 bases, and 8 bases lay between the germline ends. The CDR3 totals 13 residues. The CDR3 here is CSARVPSQETQYF. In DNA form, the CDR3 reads TGCAGTGCTAGAGTCCCAAGTCAAGAGACCCAGTACTTC.

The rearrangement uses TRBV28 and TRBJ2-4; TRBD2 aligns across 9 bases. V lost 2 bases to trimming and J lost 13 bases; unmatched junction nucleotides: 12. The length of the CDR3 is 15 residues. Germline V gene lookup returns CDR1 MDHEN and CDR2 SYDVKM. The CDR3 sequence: CASSLRTSALYEQYF. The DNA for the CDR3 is TGTGCCAGCAGTTTACGGACTAGCGCTCTCTATGAGCAGTACTTC.

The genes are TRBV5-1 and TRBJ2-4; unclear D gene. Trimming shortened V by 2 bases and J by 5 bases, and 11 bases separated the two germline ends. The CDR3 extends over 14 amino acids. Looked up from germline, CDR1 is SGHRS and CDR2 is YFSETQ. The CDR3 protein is CASSLESRENIQYF. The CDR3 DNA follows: TGCGCCAGCAGCTTAGAAAGTAGGGAAAACATTCAGTACTTC.

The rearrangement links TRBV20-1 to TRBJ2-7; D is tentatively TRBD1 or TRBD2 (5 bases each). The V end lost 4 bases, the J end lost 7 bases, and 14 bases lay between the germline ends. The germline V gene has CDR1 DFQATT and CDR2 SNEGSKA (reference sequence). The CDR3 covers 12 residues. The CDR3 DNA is TGCAGTGCTACTAGGGACCCCTCAGAGCAGTACTTC. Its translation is CSATRDPSEQYF.

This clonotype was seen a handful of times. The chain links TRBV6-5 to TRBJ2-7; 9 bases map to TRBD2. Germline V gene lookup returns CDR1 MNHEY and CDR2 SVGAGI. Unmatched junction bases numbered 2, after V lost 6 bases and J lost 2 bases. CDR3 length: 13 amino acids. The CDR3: CASRERGAYEQYF. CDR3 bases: TGTGCCAGCAGAGAGCGGGGGGCCTACGAGCAGTACTTC.

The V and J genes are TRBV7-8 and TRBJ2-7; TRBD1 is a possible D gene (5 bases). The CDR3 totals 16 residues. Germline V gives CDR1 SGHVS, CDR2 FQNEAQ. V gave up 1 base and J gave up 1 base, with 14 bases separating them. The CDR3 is CASSLVPARASYEQYF. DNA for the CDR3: TGTGCCAGCAGCTTAGTACCTGCCAGGGCTTCCTACGAGCAGTACTTC.

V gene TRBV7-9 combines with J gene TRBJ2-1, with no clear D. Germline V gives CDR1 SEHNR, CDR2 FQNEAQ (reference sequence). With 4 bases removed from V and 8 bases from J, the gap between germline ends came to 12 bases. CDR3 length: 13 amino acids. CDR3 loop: CASSSRATDEQFF. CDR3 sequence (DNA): TGTGCCAGCAGCTCCCGGGCCACGGATGAGCAGTTCTTC.

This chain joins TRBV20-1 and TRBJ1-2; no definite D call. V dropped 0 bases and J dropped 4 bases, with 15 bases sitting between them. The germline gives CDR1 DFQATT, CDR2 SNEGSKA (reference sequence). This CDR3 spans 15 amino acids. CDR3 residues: CSARDSPTAFYGYTF. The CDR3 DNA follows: TGCAGTGCTAGAGATAGTCCGACGGCCTTCTATGGCTACACCTTC.

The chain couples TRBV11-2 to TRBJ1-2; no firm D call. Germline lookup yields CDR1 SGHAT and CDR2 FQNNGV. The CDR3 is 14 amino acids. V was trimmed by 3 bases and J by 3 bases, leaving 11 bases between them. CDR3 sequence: CASSFGNLHYGYTF. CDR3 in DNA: TGTGCCAGCAGCTTTGGAAACCTCCACTATGGCTACACCTTC.

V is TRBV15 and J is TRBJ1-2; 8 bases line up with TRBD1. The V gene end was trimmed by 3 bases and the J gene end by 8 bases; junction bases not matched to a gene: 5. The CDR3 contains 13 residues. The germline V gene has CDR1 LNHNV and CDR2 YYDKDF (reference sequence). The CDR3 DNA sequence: TGTGCCACCAGCAGGGACAGGGTTGGAGGCTACACCTTC. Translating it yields CATSRDRVGGYTF.